These 28 T cell receptor beta chains came from one sample sequenced in a study of cytomegalovirus exposure and HLA in healthy donors. PCR amplification relied on 60 Vbeta primers (plus 13 Jbeta primers). Sequencing was performed with immunoSEQ multiplex PCR; in TCRdb, only in-frame clones are kept and a portion is missing. The sample includes around 150,000 clones, about 77% of them seen just once. Sequenced: PBMCs. Source of these receptors: a woman aged 50 to 60 in good health and CMV-seronegative.

This sequence joins TRBV28 and TRBJ2-4; 7 bases are a match to TRBD1. CDR1 and CDR2 from the germline V gene are MDHEN and SYDVKM. This CDR3 has 15 amino acids. The V gene end was trimmed by 1 base and the J gene end by 4 bases; junction bases not matched to a gene: 4. In DNA, the CDR3 is TGTGCCAGCAGTTTATCCGGGACAGCAAAAAACATTCAGTACTTC. It codes for CASSLSGTAKNIQYF.

The chain employs TRBV25-1 and TRBJ2-1; 11 positions agree with TRBD2. This CDR3 region has 15 residues. Germline assignment: CDR1 MGHDK and CDR2 SYGVNS. The V segment lost 4 bases and the J segment 6 bases; nucleotides outside the gene matches: 5. DNA of the CDR3: TGTGCCAGCAGTGTGGCTAGCGGGAGGAGCAATGAGCAGTTCTTC. It encodes CASSVASGRSNEQFF.

The V gene is TRBV5-6, the J gene TRBJ2-5, with D possibly TRBD2 on 5 matching bases. The germline V gene has CDR1 SGHDT and CDR2 YYEEEE. This CDR3 spans 15 amino acids. The ends were cut back, 3 bases at V and 5 bases at J, with 17 bases in the middle. CDR3 nucleotide sequence: TGTGCCAGCAGCTATCCCCCGAGGACTCAGGAGACCCAGTACTTC. Translation: CASSYPPRTQETQYF.

V gene TRBV6-5 combines with J gene TRBJ2-1, with 8 bases lining up with TRBD2. After removal of 6 bases from V and 5 bases from J, the junction contained 9 bases not matched to a gene. Germline V gene lookup returns CDR1 MNHEY and CDR2 SVGAGI. This CDR3 has 15 amino acids. The CDR3 DNA reads as TGTGCCAGCAGCTCCGGGGGGGCGAACGACAATGAGCAGTTCTTC. This sequence encodes CASSSGGANDNEQFF.

The chain is built from TRBV9 and TRBJ2-7, with 7 bases lining up with TRBD1. V shed 4 bases, J shed 0 bases, and the junction held 4 bases outside the gene matches. Per germline, CDR1 SGDLS and CDR2 YYNGEE. This CDR3 region has 14 residues. The CDR3 nucleotides read TGTGCCAGCAGCACCCCAGGGGGCTCCTACGAGCAGTACTTC. Amino acids: CASSTPGGSYEQYF.

Only one count was recorded for this clone. V gene TRBV7-8 combines with J gene TRBJ2-4; D is possibly TRBD2 (7 bases). The V end was cut by 5 bases, the J end by 0 bases, with 20 bases between. Germline values: CDR1 SGHVS, CDR2 FQNEAQ. The CDR3 has 18 amino acids. The CDR3 DNA is TGTGCCAGCAGCCACCGGGTCCCGCGGGGGCTAGCCAAAAACATTCAGTACTTC. Translation: CASSHRVPRGLAKNIQYF.

The CDR3 nucleotides read TGTGCCAGCAGCGCCACGGGGACTAGCGGATACAATGAGCAGTTCTTC. Its translation: CASSATGTSGYNEQFF. This chain links TRBV9 with TRBJ2-1, with 11 bases aligning to TRBD2. The germline V gene has CDR1 SGDLS and CDR2 YYNGEE. The CDR3 is 16 residues long. The J segment lost 4 bases and the V segment lost 3 bases, leaving 6 bases of the junction unmatched.

This clone was counted a single time. V gene TRBV10-3 combines with J gene TRBJ2-3; the match to TRBD1 covers 8 bases. The length of the CDR3 is 15 residues. Trimming took 6 bases from V and 4 from J; bases not matched to a gene: 9. Per germline, CDR1 ENHRY and CDR2 SYGVKD. For the CDR3, the DNA is TGTGCCATCAGCGAAAAAACAGGGGGACCAGATACGCAGTATTTT. This gives the protein CAISEKTGGPDTQYF.

The chain employs TRBV2 and TRBJ2-4, with 7 bases fitting TRBD1. The CDR3 covers 16 residues. The trim removed 4 bases at V and 1 base at J, leaving 7 bases unmatched. Per germline, CDR1 SNHLY and CDR2 FYNNEI. CDR3 sequence (DNA): TGTGCCAGCAGTGGACAGGGTGGAGTGGCCAAAAACATTCAGTACTTC. Protein sequence: CASSGQGGVAKNIQYF.

The chain joins TRBV6-5 to TRBJ2-7, with unresolved D. Germline V gene sequence: CDR1 MNHEY, CDR2 SVGAGI. This CDR3 has 13 residues. V gave up 4 bases and J gave up 2 bases, with 9 bases separating them. The CDR3 nucleotides read TGTGCCAGCAGTTCTCGAGACACCTACGAGCAGTACTTC. Residues: CASSSRDTYEQYF.

This chain uses TRBV7-2 with TRBJ2-2; 8 bases are a match to TRBD1. J gave up 2 bases and V 5 bases, and 4 bases lay outside the gene matches. The CDR3 extends over 15 amino acids. Germline V gene sequence: CDR1 SGHTA, CDR2 FQGNSA. The CDR3 sequence is CASSRQGSNTGELFF. The CDR3 nucleotides are TGTGCCAGCAGCCGACAGGGGTCAAACACCGGGGAGCTGTTTTTT.

V is TRBV29-1 and J is TRBJ2-3; no reliable D call. CDR3 length: 13 residues. Germline V lookup: CDR1 SQVTM, CDR2 ANQGSEA. Trimming took off 5 bases at V and 6 bases at J, with 15 bases between the two ends. The CDR3 DNA reads as TGCAGCGTTCAGCCCTTAGGCGGCGATACGCAGTATTTT. Protein sequence: CSVQPLGGDTQYF.

V and J are TRBV25-1 and TRBJ1-6, with TRBD1 identical over 9 bases. Germline V gene sequence: CDR1 MGHDK, CDR2 SYGVNS. This CDR3 comprises 13 residues. Trimming removed 6 bases from V and 9 bases from J; junction bases left unmatched: 3. DNA for the CDR3: TGTGCCAGCAGGACAGGGGGGGTTTCACCCCTCCACTTT. Its translation: CASRTGGVSPLHF.

The V gene is TRBV6-1, the J gene TRBJ2-5, with D maybe TRBD2 (5 bases). Trimming took off 1 base at V and 5 bases at J, with 14 bases between the two ends. The CDR3 is 15 residues long. Germline CDR1 is MNHNS and CDR2 is SASEGT. The CDR3 DNA is TGTGCCAGCAGTGAAGGGTTCGGTCCGGGGGAGACCCAGTACTTC. Its protein product is CASSEGFGPGETQYF.

The CDR3, as DNA: TGTGCCTGGAGTGTACGAGGGGGGGGCAGGCAGCCCCAGCATTTT. Amino acids: CAWSVRGGGRQPQHF. The chain recombines TRBV30 with TRBJ1-5, with D possibly matching TRBD1 (6 bases). The V end lost 0 bases, the J end lost 7 bases, and 16 bases lay between the germline ends. The CDR3 loop spans 15 amino acids. The germline CDR1 and CDR2 sequences are GTSNPN and SVGIG (reference sequence).

In its sample, this clone was seen a few times. This rearrangement joins TRBV25-1 to TRBJ2-3; TRBD1 aligns across 9 bases. V gave up 6 bases and J gave up 3 bases; unmatched junction bases: 4. The CDR3 contains 14 residues. Germline CDR1 reads MGHDK; CDR2 reads SYGVNS. CDR3 residues: CASSEDRGTDTQYF. CDR3 sequence (DNA): TGTGCCAGCAGCGAGGACAGGGGAACAGATACGCAGTATTTT.

This chain connects TRBV7-2 to TRBJ2-7; no clear D gene. Trimming took 1 base from V and 2 from J, leaving 15 bases between them. Germline V gene lookup returns CDR1 SGHTA and CDR2 FQGNSA. The CDR3 loop spans 16 amino acids. This chain's CDR3 is CASSLVSDLRTYEQYF. DNA of the CDR3: TGTGCCAGCAGCTTAGTAAGTGACTTAAGAACCTACGAGCAGTACTTC.

The chain joins TRBV10-3 to TRBJ2-7, with TRBD1 matching 10 bases. There are 14 residues in the CDR3. V lost 4 bases, J lost 5 bases, and 5 bases stayed unmatched. CDR1 and CDR2 from the germline V gene are ENHRY and SYGVKD. CDR3 nucleotides: TGTGCCATCAGTGTCGGGGACAGGGGCCACGAGCAGTACTTC. Residues: CAISVGDRGHEQYF.

This chain uses TRBV27 with TRBJ2-1, with TRBD2 matching over 10 bases. V trimming: 5 bases; J trimming: 9 bases; junction bases outside the gene matches: 13. This CDR3 has 16 amino acids. CDR1 MNHEY and CDR2 SMNVEV come from the germline V gene (reference sequence). Here the CDR3 DNA reads TGTGCCAGCAGTCCCTCTAGCGGGAGTGCAGGACTTGAGCAGTTCTTC. It codes for CASSPSSGSAGLEQFF.

The chain employs TRBV4-2 and TRBJ1-4, with 7 bases that match TRBD1. Germline values: CDR1 LGHNA, CDR2 YNFKEQ. This CDR3 has 16 amino acids. J gave up 5 bases and V 1 base, and 7 bases lay outside the gene matches. DNA of the CDR3: TGTGCCAGCAGCCAAGGGTGGGACAGAACAAATGAAAAACTGTTTTTT. It yields the protein CASSQGWDRTNEKLFF.

CDR3 residues: CAWFSGKVDTQYF. CDR3 coding DNA: TGTGCCTGGTTTAGCGGGAAAGTAGATACGCAGTATTTT. The rearrangement uses TRBV30 and TRBJ2-3; 8 positions match TRBD2. V trimming: 5 bases; J trimming: 5 bases; junction bases outside the gene matches: 6. Germline V gene data show CDR1 as GTSNPN and CDR2 as SVGIG (reference sequence). The CDR3 consists of 13 residues.

The chain has TRBV7-6 and TRBJ1-2; 7 bases are a match to TRBD1. The germline V gene encodes CDR1 SGHVS and CDR2 FNYEAQ. The CDR3 sequence is 15 residues long. V lost 5 bases and J lost 0; bases outside the gene matches: 6. Written as DNA, the CDR3 is TGTGCCAGCAGCCCCGGACAGGCTGCTAACTATGGCTACACCTTC. Translated: CASSPGQAANYGYTF.

Details on this clone: The identical CDR3 is also encoded by other nucleotide sequences in the sample. The CDR3 DNA is TGTGCCAGTAGTATGGGGCGGGGTCAGCCCCAGCATTTT. Translation gives CASSMGRGQPQHF. The rearrangement joins TRBV19 to TRBJ1-5; D possibly corresponds to TRBD1 (5 bases). V was pared by 3 bases and J by 6 bases, with 9 bases between. Germline V lookup: CDR1 LNHDA, CDR2 SQIVND (reference sequence). The CDR3 length is 13 residues.

The J gene is TRBJ1-5, the V gene TRBV19, with unresolved D. CDR3 length: 18 residues. The V end lost 0 bases, the J end lost 0 bases, and 15 bases lay between the germline ends. CDR1 is LNHDA and CDR2 is SQIVND in the germline V gene (reference sequence). As DNA, the CDR3 is TGTGCCAGTAGTATAGATCGTGCCAGCGGATATAGCAATCAGCCCCAGCATTTT. Amino acid sequence: CASSIDRASGYSNQPQHF.

The chain has TRBV9 and TRBJ2-7, with D maybe TRBD2 (5 bases). There are 13 residues in the CDR3. Germline CDR1 reads SGDLS; CDR2 reads YYNGEE. The ends were cut back, 0 bases at V and 3 bases at J, with 7 bases in the middle. Written as DNA, the CDR3 is TGTGCCAGCAGCGTAGGCGAGGGCTACGAGCAGTACTTC. This encodes CASSVGEGYEQYF. The full variable domain, completed using reference TRBV9 and TRBJ2-7, is DSGVTQTPKHLITATGQRVTLRCSPRSGDLSVYWYQQSLDQGLQFLIQYYNGEERAKGNILERFSAQQFPDLHSELNLSSLELGDSALYFCASSVGEGYEQYFGPGTRLTVT.

This rearrangement joins TRBV6-4 to TRBJ2-3; TRBD1 might be the D (5 bases). The CDR3 is made up of 16 amino acids. Trimming removed 0 bases at V and 3 bases at J, with 13 bases between. The V gene's germline CDR1 is MRHNA and CDR2 SNTAGT. CDR3 residues: CASSDSPGSVTDTQYF. As DNA, the CDR3 is TGTGCCAGCAGTGACTCACCAGGGTCCGTTACAGATACGCAGTATTTT.

V usage is TRBV18 and J usage is TRBJ1-5; D is unresolved. Trimming removed 2 bases from V and 5 bases from J, with 13 bases in between. The CDR3 contains 15 residues. Looked up from germline, CDR1 is KGHSH and CDR2 is LQKENI. The CDR3 protein is CASSPVRERDQPQHF. The DNA for the CDR3 is TGTGCCAGCTCACCAGTCCGGGAACGCGATCAGCCCCAGCATTTT. The full variable domain, with the rest looked up from reference TRBV18 and TRBJ1-5, is NAGVMQNPRHLVRRRGQEARLRCSPMKGHSHVYWYRQLPEEGLKFMVYLQKENIIDESGMPKERFSAEFPKEGPSILRIQQVVRGDSAAYFCASSPVRERDQPQHFGDGTRLSIL.

The gene calls are TRBV28 and TRBJ1-6; 8 bases are a match to TRBD1. The germline V gene has CDR1 MDHEN and CDR2 SYDVKM. The CDR3 is 15 amino acids. Trimming at V came to 6 bases and at J to 10 bases, leaving 11 bases not matched to a gene. The DNA of the CDR3 is TGTGCCAGCAGCCAGGGGGCGACGGGGGAATCACCCCTCCACTTT. The encoded protein is CASSQGATGESPLHF.